Here is one T cell receptor beta chain with its context. Its specific antigen is unknown. Per-base qualities were not stored, and no clone one base away is much larger. The data derive from a study of CD8 T cells in ankylosing spondylitis (dated 2017 in TCRdb). Study-wide context: The study profiled T cell receptor beta repertoires in healthy donors and ankylosing spondylitis patients to find disease-linked TCR variants. The full study cohort comprised 25 ankylosing spondylitis patients and roughly 110 healthy donors. Samples of peripheral blood were taken, and for ankylosing spondylitis patients, synovial fluid was collected as well. The paper as a whole reports these results and caveats: Some motif variants had previously been reported in the synovial fluid and blood of reactive arthritis patients, which suggests shared mechanisms of disease initiation. In peripheral blood, the disease-linked clones were found at relatively low frequencies and had a CD8+ phenotype. The disease-linked clones were reported to be significantly enriched in matched synovial fluid samples from ankylosing spondylitis patients. A TCR beta motif of seven or eight highly homologous amino acid variants appeared characteristic of blood from ankylosing spondylitis patients.

The sequencer was an Illumina HiSeq 2500. Quantitative 5'-RACE with molecular barcodes was used to prepare TCR beta libraries. The study's processing was this. A new computational method, built on a probabilistic model of VDJ rearrangement, was used to identify disease-linked TCR variants. The public sequencing data were trimmed at Q25 with fastp and processed into clonotypes with MiXCR by TCRdb, which kept only in-frame beta chains. Entries that share a CDR3 protein sequence are merged under the most common genes and DNA. The V and J calls shown here were made by TCRdb, not taken from the authors' results. In all, the sample holds 200,000 to 250,000 distinct CDR3 sequences, and around 17% of those were seen once. The ten largest clones represent about two fifths of the sample. The germline V end is reduced by 3 bases and the J end by 6 bases; junction bases left unmatched: 10. The germline V gene yields MGHRA for CDR1 and YSYEKL for CDR2. Taken from cysteine to phenylalanine, the CDR3 has 15 residues. The sequence is cut down to CDR3 DNA, 45 bases in frame from base 1.

The TCR originated in a male donor with ankylosing spondylitis. Here the chain combines TRBV4-1 and TRBJ2-5; TRBD1 matches 7 bases in the middle. The material sequenced was blood, either unsorted or a sorted T cell fraction (not recorded which). The CDR3: CASSQKQGPLQTQYF. The DNA sequence is TGCGCCAGCAGCCAGAAACAGGGGCCACTGCAGACCCAGTACTTC.